The 13 T cell receptor beta chains presented below share a single source sample, sequenced in a study of shared clonotypes between healthy human individuals. The method was immunoSEQ multiplex PCR; TCRdb's version includes in-frame clones alone and lacks a portion of them. The table lists 2 million to 3 million clones, over 85% of them singletons. Specimen: naive CD4+ T cells from PBMCs. The subset here: CD45RA+ positively selected. The receptors were sampled from a young man in good health. Some clones in this sample may be carry-over from other donors' samples.

The chain uses TRBV5-1 and TRBJ1-2, with D possibly matching TRBD1 (6 bases). In germline, CDR1 is SGHRS, CDR2 YFSETQ. Trimming took 0 bases from V and 5 from J, leaving 11 bases between them. This CDR3 has 14 amino acids. The CDR3 reads CASSLGTVTYGYTF. Written as DNA, the CDR3 is TGCGCCAGCAGCTTGGGGACAGTGACATATGGCTACACCTTC.

The rearrangement links TRBV7-2 to TRBJ1-1; a weak D match, TRBD1 (6 bases). Trimming removed 5 bases from V and 0 bases from J, with 19 bases in between. Germline CDR1 is SGHTA and CDR2 is FQGNSA. The CDR3 covers 17 residues. Here the CDR3 DNA reads TGTGCCAGCAGCCCCTACCTGGCGGGGGGCGTGAACACTGAAGCTTTCTTT. Its translation: CASSPYLAGGVNTEAFF.

J is TRBJ2-3 and V is TRBV29-1; D is possibly TRBD1 or TRBD2 (6 bases each). Between the trimmed V and J ends, which lost 5 bases and 4 bases, there was a span of 16 bases. CDR1 is SQVTM, CDR2 ANQGSEA, per germline. The CDR3 totals 14 residues. The CDR3 spells CSVTRGQGADTQYF. CDR3 nucleotides: TGCAGCGTTACCCGGGGGCAGGGCGCAGATACGCAGTATTTT.

The chain joins TRBV28 to TRBJ2-1; no firm D call. The CDR3 length is 15 residues. Germline CDR1 is MDHEN and CDR2 is SYDVKM. V lost 5 bases and J 8 bases, leaving 19 bases between the germline ends. CDR3 sequence: CASSPPTQMVDEQFF. As DNA, the CDR3 is TGTGCCAGCAGTCCCCCGACCCAGATGGTCGATGAGCAGTTCTTC.

The chain uses TRBV7-3 and TRBJ1-1, with 8 bases aligning to TRBD1. J was trimmed by 5 bases and V by 3 bases; bases with no gene match: 5. This CDR3 region has 14 residues. Germline V gene lookup returns CDR1 SGHTA and CDR2 FQGTGA. Written as DNA, the CDR3 is TGTGCCAGCAGCTTGTCAGGGGGCGAAACTGAAGCTTTCTTT. Encoded protein: CASSLSGGETEAFF. Full variable domain (remainder filled in from reference TRBV7-3 and TRBJ1-1): GAGVSQTPSNKVTEKGKYVELRCDPISGHTALYWYRQSLGQGPEFLIYFQGTGAADDSGLPNDRFFAVRPEGSVSTLKIQRTERGDSAVYLCASSLSGGETEAFFGQGTRLTVV.

This chain joins TRBV10-3 and TRBJ2-7, with 7 bases fitting TRBD1. The V and J ends lost 10 bases and 5 bases, in that order; junction bases with no gene match: 8. The CDR3 is 12 amino acids. CDR1 is ENHRY and CDR2 is SYGVKD in the germline V gene. CDR3 residues: CATRDSPNEQYF. In DNA, the CDR3 is TGTGCCACCAGGGACAGCCCCAACGAGCAGTACTTC.

The chain carries TRBV7-2 and TRBJ2-7; D assignment may be TRBD1 or TRBD2 (5 bases each). The ends were cut back, 5 bases at V and 7 bases at J, with 18 bases in the middle. CDR1 SGHTA and CDR2 FQGNSA come from the germline V gene. This CDR3 has 14 residues. CDR3: CASSRPGPVWEQYF. The CDR3 DNA follows: TGTGCCAGCAGCCGACCGGGGCCTGTGTGGGAGCAGTACTTC.

This clone has only a few counts. This chain connects TRBV5-6 to TRBJ1-1; tentatively, D is TRBD1 (5 bases). The length of the CDR3 is 15 residues. The germline V gene encodes CDR1 SGHDT and CDR2 YYEEEE. Trimming stripped 1 base from V and 4 bases from J, with 14 bases between. The CDR3 sequence is CASSLIGGGGTEAFF. The CDR3 DNA reads TGTGCCAGCAGCTTGATCGGCGGGGGAGGCACTGAAGCTTTCTTT.

The sample holds one count of this clone. An end of the junction does not agree with germline; a read error may underlie this. The chain joins TRBV28 to TRBJ2-7; D not certain. The CDR3 is 11 amino acids. The V gene's germline CDR1 is MDHEN and CDR2 SYDVKM. The chain's CDR3 is CASSSVYEQHF. The CDR3 DNA is TGTGCCAGCAGCAGCGTCTACGAGCAGCACTTC. The whole variable domain, remainder taken from reference TRBV28 and TRBJ2-7, is DVKVTQSSRYLVKRTGEKVFLECVQDMDHENMFWYRQDPGLGLRLIYFSYDVKMKEKGDIPEGYSVSREKKERFSLILESASTNQTSMYLCASSSVYEQHFGPGTRLTVT.

This clone was detected only once. This chain uses TRBV12-5 with TRBJ2-1; tentative D call: TRBD2 (6 bases). CDR1 and CDR2 from the germline V gene are LGHNT and FRNRAP. The ends were cut back, 0 bases at V and 5 bases at J, with 11 bases in the middle. The length of the CDR3 is 15 residues. The CDR3 region is CASGLVVAGNNEQFF. CDR3 DNA: TGTGCTAGTGGTTTGGTTGTGGCGGGGAACAATGAGCAGTTCTTC.

The V and J genes are TRBV19 and TRBJ2-7, with 11 positions matching TRBD2. CDR1 is LNHDA, CDR2 SQIVND, per germline (reference sequence). The trim removed 6 bases at V and 5 bases at J, leaving 12 bases unmatched. The CDR3 is 16 amino acids. CDR3: CASSGITSGSAHEQYF. In nucleotides, the CDR3 is TGTGCCAGTAGCGGGATAACTAGCGGGAGTGCACACGAGCAGTACTTC.

The chain recombines TRBV28 with TRBJ1-6, with D perhaps matching TRBD1 (5 bases). From germline, CDR1 is MDHEN and CDR2 SYDVKM. Trimming removed 6 bases from V and 4 bases from J, with 16 bases in between. This CDR3 spans 16 amino acids. CDR3 sequence reads: CASRETTGEYNSPLHF. CDR3 nucleotides: TGTGCCAGCAGGGAGACAACGGGGGAATATAATTCACCCCTCCACTTT.

The V and J genes are TRBV19 and TRBJ1-5; TRBD1 matches at 7 bases. There are 14 residues in the CDR3. Unmatched junction bases numbered 2, after V lost 3 bases and J lost 3 bases. Germline CDR1 reads LNHDA; CDR2 reads SQIVND (reference sequence). The DNA of the CDR3 is TGTGCCAGTAGTATGGGACAGAACAATCAGCCCCAGCATTTT. Its translation is CASSMGQNNQPQHF.